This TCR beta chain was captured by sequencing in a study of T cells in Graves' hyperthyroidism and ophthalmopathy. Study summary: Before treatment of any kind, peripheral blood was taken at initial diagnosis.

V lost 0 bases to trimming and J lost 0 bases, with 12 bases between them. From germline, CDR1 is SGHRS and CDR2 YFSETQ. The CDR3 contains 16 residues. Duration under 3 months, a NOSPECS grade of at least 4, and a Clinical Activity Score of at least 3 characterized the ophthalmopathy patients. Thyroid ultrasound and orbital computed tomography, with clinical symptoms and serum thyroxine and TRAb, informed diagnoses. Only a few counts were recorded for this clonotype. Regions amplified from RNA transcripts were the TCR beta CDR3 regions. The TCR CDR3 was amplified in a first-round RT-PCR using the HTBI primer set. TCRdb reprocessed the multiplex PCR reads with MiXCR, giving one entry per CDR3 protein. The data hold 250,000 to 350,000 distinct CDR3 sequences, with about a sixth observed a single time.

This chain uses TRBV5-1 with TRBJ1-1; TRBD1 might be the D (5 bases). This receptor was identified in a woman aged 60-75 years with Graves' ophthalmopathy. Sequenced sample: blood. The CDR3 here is CASSLVPGPLNTEAFF. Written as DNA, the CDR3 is TGCGCCAGCAGCTTGGTCCCAGGGCCTTTGAACACTGAAGCTTTCTTT.